This note documents a single TCR beta chain sequence. This clone was counted a few times. The antigen this receptor binds is unknown. Nothing much larger sits one base from this clone, and base qualities are not available. The sample belongs to a study of T cell responses to AZD1222 COVID-19 vaccine (dated by TCRdb to the early 2020s). At the level of the whole study: AZD1222 recipients whose second dose came at about 4 weeks and those whose second dose came at about 12 weeks were combined into one group, since spike-specific TCR depth and breadth did not differ between the two schedules. TCR sequencing covered 230 to 250 trial participants: 207 given two doses of AZD1222 and 26 given two doses of MenACWY control vaccine. Trial participants were enrolled into age subgroups of 18-55, 56-69 and 70-plus years, which contained about 150, 28 and 57 TCR-sequenced participants, respectively. On the study overall, not on this receptor specifically: Conclusions about previously exposed vaccinees are limited, since just five or six AZD1222 recipients were seropositive for SARS-CoV-2 at baseline. A significant rise in spike-specific TCR breadth and depth was observed after two AZD1222 doses relative to day 0 and relative to MenACWY recipients. The vaccine-associated CD4 TCRs covered the entire spike protein, and the dominant responses fell in regions 160-218 and 743-854. Most participants were white British and females outnumbered males, and the authors suggested that clonal diversity may have been underestimated. In the small 56-69-year group, the increase in depth fell short of significance, most likely because of low power. Because no samples from the day 14 peak response were available, repertoires could be characterized only after the peak T cell response. Nearly half of unique spike-specific TCRs reportedly recognized epitopes outside regions mutated in the B.1.351 and B.1.1.7 variants.

CDR1 SGHRS and CDR2 YFSETQ were looked up in the germline V gene. The CDR3 measures 15 amino acids from cysteine to phenylalanine. This entry keeps only the CDR3 DNA: 45 bases, framed from base 1. V trim: 4 bases; J trim: 2 bases; unmatched bases: 7. The intended sense of this specimen's time point label: baseline before first vaccination. Samples from vaccinated people were obtained from the UK trials COV001 and COV002, which included a single-blind randomized controlled phase 2/3 trial of AZD1222 (ChAdOx1 nCoV-19) in healthy adults. Trial participant PBMC samples were collected at day 0 and day 28 after the second dose for TCRbeta chain sequencing. The CDR3 regions of human TCRbeta chains were analyzed by immunosequencing. Processing in the source paper ran as follows. TCRs in the repertoires were matched against a reference library of SARS-CoV-2-specific TCRs that had been generated with the MIRA antigen-specificity platform. Breadth was defined as the fraction of unique TCRs that were SARS-CoV-2-associated, and depth was defined as the fraction of total T cells that were SARS-CoV-2-associated. Each spike-specific TCR was assigned to its reactive spike region and to a CD4 or CD8 class using the MIRA data. Log10-transformed breadth and depth values were compared by one-way ANOVA with Sidak's multiple comparisons tests. TCRdb limited this immuneACCESS table to in-frame rearrangements with V and J called. A share of clones is missing; checked studies link under half to unresolved V genes, and the rest is unexplained. That table furnishes V, J and clone size, whereas the DNA furnished D and trimming. A total of fewer than 150,000 clones appear in this sample, around 91% of them only once. The ten biggest clones cover 4.7% of the sample.

The TCR comes from an adult in good health. The chain uses TRBV5-1 and TRBJ2-3; 7 bases in between match TRBD2. Sequencing used peripheral blood, obtained on day 0 of AZD1222 vaccination. The DNA sequence is TGCGCCAGCAGCCTTAGCGGGTCAAACACAGATACGCAGTATTTT. Translated, it reads CASSLSGSNTDTQYF.